This TCR beta chain came from a study of early T cells in non-severe SARS-CoV-2 infection. The CDR3 runs 9 residues. V was pared by 5 bases and J by 10 bases, with 0 bases of the junction left unmatched. Per germline, CDR1 GTSNPN and CDR2 SVGIG (reference sequence). Tagging with unique molecular identifiers was applied to individual cDNA molecules. Via MiXCR, TCRdb re-called the 5' RACE reads, giving one row per CDR3 protein. The sample has approximately 40,000 distinct CDR3 sequences, roughly 6.1% seen once. The receptor's source is an adult who was a healthcare worker with PCR-confirmed SARS-CoV-2 infection or an uninfected control (not recorded which). The chain is built from TRBV30 and TRBJ1-1; 8 bases map to TRBD1. The starting material was whole blood, obtained at baseline. The CDR3 loop reads CAWGTGAFF. Here the CDR3 DNA reads TGTGCCTGGGGGACAGGAGCTTTCTTT.